This TCR beta chain was captured by sequencing in a study of STAT3 mutations in large granular lymphocyte leukemia. As for the study in general: Canonical activating STAT3 mutations were detected in roughly half of the longitudinally sequenced T-LGLL patients. Immunosuppressive therapy was given to more than half of T-LGLL patients.

Study conclusions and caveats: Some patients had persisting codominant clonotypes that could mask small clones. In T-cell large granular lymphocyte leukemia, about half of patients showed multiple immunodominant subclonotypes. Variable sampling intervals and differing treatment regimens complicated linking therapy response to TCR clonal burden changes.

The CDR3 sequence is 12 residues long. Germline V gives CDR1 SQVTM, CDR2 ANQGSEA. J gave up 3 bases and V 7 bases, and 4 bases lay outside the gene matches. Worth noting for this clone: Its antigen is not known.

Using immunoSEQ multiplex PCR, the repertoire was profiled, and TCRdb retains in-frame clones only, with some absent. The data show 2,500 or so clones, with approximately 31% seen just once and about 64% held by the top ten. The clonotype was recovered from a human donor with T large granular lymphocyte leukemia. Some clones in this sample may be carry-over from other donors' samples. The chain joins TRBV29-1 to TRBJ1-2, with 8 nucleotides matching TRBD1. Sequenced: PBMCs. CDR3 DNA: TGCAGCGCCGGACAGGGTGACTATGGCTACACCTTC. This sequence encodes CSAGQGDYGYTF.